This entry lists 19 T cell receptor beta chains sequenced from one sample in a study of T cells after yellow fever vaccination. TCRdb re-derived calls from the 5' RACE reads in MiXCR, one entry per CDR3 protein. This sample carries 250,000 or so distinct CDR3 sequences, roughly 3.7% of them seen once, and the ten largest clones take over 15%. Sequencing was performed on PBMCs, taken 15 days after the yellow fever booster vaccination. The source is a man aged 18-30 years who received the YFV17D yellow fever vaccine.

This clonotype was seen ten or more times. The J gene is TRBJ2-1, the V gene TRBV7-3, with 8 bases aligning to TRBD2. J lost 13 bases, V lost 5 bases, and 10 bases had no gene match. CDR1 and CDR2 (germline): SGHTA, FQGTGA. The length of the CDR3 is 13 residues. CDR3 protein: CASSPSSGGGQFF. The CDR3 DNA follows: TGTGCCAGCAGCCCTTCAAGCGGGGGCGGCCAGTTCTTC.

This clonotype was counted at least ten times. DNA of the CDR3: TGCAGCGTTATAAGGGGCTACACTGAAGCTTTCTTT. Encoded protein: CSVIRGYTEAFF. The rearrangement uses TRBV29-1 and TRBJ1-1; weak D call: TRBD1 (5 bases). CDR3 length equals 12 residues. With 5 bases removed from V and 3 bases from J, the gap between germline ends came to 10 bases. Germline loops: CDR1 SQVTM, CDR2 ANQGSEA.

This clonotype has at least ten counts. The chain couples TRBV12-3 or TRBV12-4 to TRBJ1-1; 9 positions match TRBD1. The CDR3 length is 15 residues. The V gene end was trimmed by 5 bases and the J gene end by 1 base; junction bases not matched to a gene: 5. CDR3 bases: TGTGCCAGCAGTATAAGACAGGGGGGGAACACTGAAGCTTTCTTT. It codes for CASSIRQGGNTEAFF.

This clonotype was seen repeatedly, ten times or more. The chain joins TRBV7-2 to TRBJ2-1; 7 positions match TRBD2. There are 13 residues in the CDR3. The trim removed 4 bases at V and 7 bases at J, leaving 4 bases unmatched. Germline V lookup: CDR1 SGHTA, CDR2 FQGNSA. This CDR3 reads CASSWEGRNEQFF. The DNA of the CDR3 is TGTGCCAGCAGCTGGGAGGGGAGGAATGAGCAGTTCTTC.

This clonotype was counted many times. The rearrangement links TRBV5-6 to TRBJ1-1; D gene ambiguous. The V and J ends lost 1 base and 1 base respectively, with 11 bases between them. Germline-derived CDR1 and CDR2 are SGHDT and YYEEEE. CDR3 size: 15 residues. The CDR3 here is CASSLKGRANTEAFF. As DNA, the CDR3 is TGTGCCAGCAGCTTGAAAGGCAGAGCGAACACTGAAGCTTTCTTT.

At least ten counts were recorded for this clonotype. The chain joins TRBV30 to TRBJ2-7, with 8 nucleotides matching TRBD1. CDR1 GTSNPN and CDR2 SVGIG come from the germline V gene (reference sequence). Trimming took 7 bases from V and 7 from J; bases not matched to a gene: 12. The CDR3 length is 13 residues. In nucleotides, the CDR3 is TGTGCCTTCCGGACAGGGTCAGGTGGGGAGCAGTACTTC. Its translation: CAFRTGSGGEQYF.

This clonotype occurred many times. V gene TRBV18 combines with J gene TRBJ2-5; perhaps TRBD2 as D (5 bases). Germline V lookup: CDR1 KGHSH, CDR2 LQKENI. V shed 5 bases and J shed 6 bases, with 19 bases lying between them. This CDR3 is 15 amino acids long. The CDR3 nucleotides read TGTGCCAGCTCAGCTAAGTTCGCGCGGGCGAAGACCCAGTACTTC. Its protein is CASSAKFARAKTQYF.

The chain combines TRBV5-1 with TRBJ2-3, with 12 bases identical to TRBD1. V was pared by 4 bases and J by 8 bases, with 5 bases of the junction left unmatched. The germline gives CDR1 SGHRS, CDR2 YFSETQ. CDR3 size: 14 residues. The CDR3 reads CASSQGQGAVTQYF. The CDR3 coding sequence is TGCGCCAGCAGCCAGGGACAGGGGGCGGTTACGCAGTATTTT.

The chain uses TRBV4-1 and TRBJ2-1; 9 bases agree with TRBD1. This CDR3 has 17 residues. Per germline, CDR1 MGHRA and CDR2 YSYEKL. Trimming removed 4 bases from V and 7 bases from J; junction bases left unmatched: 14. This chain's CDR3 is CASSRTGGTGRRNEQFF. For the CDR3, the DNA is TGCGCCAGCAGCCGAACCGGTGGGACAGGGAGGAGGAATGAGCAGTTCTTC.

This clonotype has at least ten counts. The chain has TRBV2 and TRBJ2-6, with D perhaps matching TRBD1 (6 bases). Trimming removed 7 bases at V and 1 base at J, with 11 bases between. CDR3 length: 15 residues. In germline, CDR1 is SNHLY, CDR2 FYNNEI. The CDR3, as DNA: TGTGCCAGCAACAGGGACGCATCTGGGGCCAACGTCCTGACTTTC. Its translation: CASNRDASGANVLTF.

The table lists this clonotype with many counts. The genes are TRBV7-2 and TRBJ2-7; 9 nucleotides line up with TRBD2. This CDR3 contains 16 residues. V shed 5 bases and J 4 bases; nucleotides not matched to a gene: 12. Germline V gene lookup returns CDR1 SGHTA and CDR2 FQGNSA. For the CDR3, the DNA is TGTGCCAGCAGCCTGAGAGCGGGGGGCAACTGGTACGAGCAGTACTTC. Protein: CASSLRAGGNWYEQYF.

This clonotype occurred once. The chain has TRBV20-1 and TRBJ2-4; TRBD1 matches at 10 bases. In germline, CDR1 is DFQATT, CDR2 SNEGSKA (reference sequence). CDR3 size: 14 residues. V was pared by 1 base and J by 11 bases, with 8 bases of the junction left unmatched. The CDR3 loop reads CSARGGQGGRLQYF. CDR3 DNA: TGCAGTGCTAGAGGCGGACAGGGGGGACGGCTTCAGTACTTC.

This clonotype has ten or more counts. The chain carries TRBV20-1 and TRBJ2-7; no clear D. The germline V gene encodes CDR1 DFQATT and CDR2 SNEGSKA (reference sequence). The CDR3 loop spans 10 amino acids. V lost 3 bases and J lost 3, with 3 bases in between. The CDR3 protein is CSARNYEQYF. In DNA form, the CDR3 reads TGCAGTGCTAGGAACTACGAGCAGTACTTC.

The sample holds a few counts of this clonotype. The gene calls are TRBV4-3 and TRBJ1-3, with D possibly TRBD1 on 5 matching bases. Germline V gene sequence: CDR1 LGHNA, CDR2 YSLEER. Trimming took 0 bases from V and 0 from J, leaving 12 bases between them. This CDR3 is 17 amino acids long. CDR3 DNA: TGCGCCAGCAGCCAAGATAATCGGGGGAGCTCTGGAAACACCATATATTTT. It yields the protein CASSQDNRGSSGNTIYF.

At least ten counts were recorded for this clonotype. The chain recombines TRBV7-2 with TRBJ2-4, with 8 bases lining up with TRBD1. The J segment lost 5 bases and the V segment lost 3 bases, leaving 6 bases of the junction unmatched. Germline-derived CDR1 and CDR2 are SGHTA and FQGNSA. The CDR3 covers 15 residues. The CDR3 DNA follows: TGTGCCAGCAGCTTCGACAGGGGAACCCAAAACATTCAGTACTTC. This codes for CASSFDRGTQNIQYF.

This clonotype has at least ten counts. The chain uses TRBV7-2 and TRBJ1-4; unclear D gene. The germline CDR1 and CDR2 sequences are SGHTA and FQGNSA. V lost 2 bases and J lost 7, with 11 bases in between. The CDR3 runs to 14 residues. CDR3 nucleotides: TGTGCCAGCAGCTTAAATGGGCCAGGTGAAAAACTGTTTTTT. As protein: CASSLNGPGEKLFF.

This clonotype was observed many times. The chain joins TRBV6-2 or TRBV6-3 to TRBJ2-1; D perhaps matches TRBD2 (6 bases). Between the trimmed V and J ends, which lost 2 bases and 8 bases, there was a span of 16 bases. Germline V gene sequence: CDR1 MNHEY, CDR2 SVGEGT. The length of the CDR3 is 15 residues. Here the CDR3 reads CASSYPSTSIHEQFF. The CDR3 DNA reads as TGTGCCAGCAGTTACCCCTCGACTAGTATCCATGAGCAGTTCTTC.

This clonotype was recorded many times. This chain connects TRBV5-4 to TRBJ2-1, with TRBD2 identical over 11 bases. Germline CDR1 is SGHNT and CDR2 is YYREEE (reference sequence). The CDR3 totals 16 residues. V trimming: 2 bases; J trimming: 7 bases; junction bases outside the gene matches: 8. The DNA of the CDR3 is TGTGCCAGCAGCTTATTTAGCGGGGGGGCTAGGAATGAGCAGTTCTTC. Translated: CASSLFSGGARNEQFF.

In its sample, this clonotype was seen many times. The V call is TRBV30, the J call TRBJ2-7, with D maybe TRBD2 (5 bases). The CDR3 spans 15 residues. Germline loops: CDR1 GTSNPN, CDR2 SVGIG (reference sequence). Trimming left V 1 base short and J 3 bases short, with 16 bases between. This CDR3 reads CAWSGGRVLYYEQYF. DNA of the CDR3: TGTGCCTGGAGTGGAGGGCGGGTATTGTACTACGAGCAGTACTTC. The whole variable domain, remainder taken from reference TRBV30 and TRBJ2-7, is SQTIHQWPATLVQPVGSPLSLECTVEGTSNPNLYWYRQAAGRGLQLLFYSVGIGQISSEVPQNLSASRPQDRQFILSSKKLLLSDSGFYLCAWSGGRVLYYEQYFGPGTRLTVT.